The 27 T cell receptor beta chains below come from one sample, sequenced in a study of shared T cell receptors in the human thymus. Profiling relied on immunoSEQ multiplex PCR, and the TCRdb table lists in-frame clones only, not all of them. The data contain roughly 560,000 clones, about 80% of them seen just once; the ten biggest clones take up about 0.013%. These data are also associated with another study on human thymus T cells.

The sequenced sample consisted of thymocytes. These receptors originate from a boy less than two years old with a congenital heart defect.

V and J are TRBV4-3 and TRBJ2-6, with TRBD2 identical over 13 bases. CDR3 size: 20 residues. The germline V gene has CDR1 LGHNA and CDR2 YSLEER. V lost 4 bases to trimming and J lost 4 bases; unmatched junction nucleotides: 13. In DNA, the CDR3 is TGCGCCAGCAGCCCCTATGGACTAGCGGGGGCCGTGTGGGGGGCCAACGTCCTGACTTTC. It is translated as CASSPYGLAGAVWGANVLTF.

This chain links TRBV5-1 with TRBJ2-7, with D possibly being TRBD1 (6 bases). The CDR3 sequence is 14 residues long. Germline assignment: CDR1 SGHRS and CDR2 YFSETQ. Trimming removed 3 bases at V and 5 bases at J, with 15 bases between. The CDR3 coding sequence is TGCGCCAGCAGCTCCCCGGACAGATTCAACGAGCAGTACTTC. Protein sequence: CASSSPDRFNEQYF.

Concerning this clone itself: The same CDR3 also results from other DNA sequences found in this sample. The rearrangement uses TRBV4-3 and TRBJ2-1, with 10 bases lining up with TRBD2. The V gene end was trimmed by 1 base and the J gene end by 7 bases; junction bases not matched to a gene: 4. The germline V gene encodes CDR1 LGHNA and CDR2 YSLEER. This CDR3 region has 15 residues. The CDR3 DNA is TGCGCCAGCAGCCAAGGGCTAGCGGGAGATAATGAGCAGTTCTTC. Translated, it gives CASSQGLAGDNEQFF.

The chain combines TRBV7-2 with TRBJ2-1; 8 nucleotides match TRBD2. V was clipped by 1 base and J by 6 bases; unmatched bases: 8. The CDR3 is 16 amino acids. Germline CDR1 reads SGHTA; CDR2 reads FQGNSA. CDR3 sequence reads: CASSLGSGGLRNEQFF. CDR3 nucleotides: TGTGCCAGCAGCTTAGGGTCGGGAGGGCTCCGCAATGAGCAGTTCTTC. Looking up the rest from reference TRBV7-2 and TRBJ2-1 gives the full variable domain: GAGVSQSPSNKVTEKGKDVELRCDPISGHTALYWYRQSLGQGLEFLIYFQGNSAPDKSGLPSDRFSAERTGGSVSTLTIQRTQQEDSAVYLCASSLGSGGLRNEQFFGPGTRLTVL.

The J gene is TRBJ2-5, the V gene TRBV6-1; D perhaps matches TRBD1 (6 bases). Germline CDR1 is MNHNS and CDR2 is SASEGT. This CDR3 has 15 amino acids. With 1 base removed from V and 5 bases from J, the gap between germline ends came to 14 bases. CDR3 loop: CASSEVAGVVETQYF. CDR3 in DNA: TGTGCCAGCAGTGAAGTCGCAGGGGTTGTGGAGACCCAGTACTTC.

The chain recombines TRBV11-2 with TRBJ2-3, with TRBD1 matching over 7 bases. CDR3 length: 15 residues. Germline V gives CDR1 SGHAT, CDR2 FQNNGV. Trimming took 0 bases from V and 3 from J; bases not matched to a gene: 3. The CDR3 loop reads CASSLERGRTDTQYF. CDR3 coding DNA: TGTGCCAGCAGCTTAGAGAGGGGGCGAACAGATACGCAGTATTTT. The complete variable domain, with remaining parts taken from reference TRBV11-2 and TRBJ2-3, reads EAGVAQSPRYKIIEKRQSVAFWCNPISGHATLYWYQQILGQGPKLLIQFQNNGVVDDSQLPKDRFSAERLKGVDSTLKIQPAKLEDSAVYLCASSLERGRTDTQYFGPGTRLTVL.

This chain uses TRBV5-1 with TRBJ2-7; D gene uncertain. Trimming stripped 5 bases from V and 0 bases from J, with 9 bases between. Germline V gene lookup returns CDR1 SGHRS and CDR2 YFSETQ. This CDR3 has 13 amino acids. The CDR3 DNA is TGCGCCAGCAGGGCAGGCAGCTCCTACGAGCAGTACTTC. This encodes CASRAGSSYEQYF. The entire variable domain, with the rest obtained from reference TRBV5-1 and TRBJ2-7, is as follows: KAGVTQTPRYLIKTRGQQVTLSCSPISGHRSVSWYQQTPGQGLQFLFEYFSETQRNKGNFPGRFSGRQFSNSRSEMNVSTLELGDSALYLCASRAGSSYEQYFGPGTRLTVT.

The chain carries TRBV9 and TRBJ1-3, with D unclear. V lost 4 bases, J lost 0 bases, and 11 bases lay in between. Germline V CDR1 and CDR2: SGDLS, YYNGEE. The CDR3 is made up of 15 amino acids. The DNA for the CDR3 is TGTGCCAGCAGCCCAGATCCGGGCTCTGGAAACACCATATATTTT. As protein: CASSPDPGSGNTIYF.

CDR3 sequence reads: CASSLRAGTGGYIYEQYF. CDR3 bases: TGTGCCAGCAGCCTTCGCGCGGGAACTGGGGGGTACATATACGAGCAGTACTTC. The V gene is TRBV4-2, the J gene TRBJ2-7; a possible D gene is TRBD2 (6 bases). The V end lost 4 bases, the J end lost 4 bases, and 26 bases lay between the germline ends. Germline CDR1 is LGHNA and CDR2 is YNFKEQ. The CDR3 covers 18 residues.

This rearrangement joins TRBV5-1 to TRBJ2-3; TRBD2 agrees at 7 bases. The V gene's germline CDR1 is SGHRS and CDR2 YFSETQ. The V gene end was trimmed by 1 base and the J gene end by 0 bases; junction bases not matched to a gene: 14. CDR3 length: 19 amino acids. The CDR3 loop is CASSLWGLRNTQSTDTQYF. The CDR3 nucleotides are TGCGCCAGCAGCTTGTGGGGACTACGAAACACCCAGAGCACAGATACGCAGTATTTT. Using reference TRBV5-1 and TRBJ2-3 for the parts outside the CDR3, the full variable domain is KAGVTQTPRYLIKTRGQQVTLSCSPISGHRSVSWYQQTPGQGLQFLFEYFSETQRNKGNFPGRFSGRQFSNSRSEMNVSTLELGDSALYLCASSLWGLRNTQSTDTQYFGPGTRLTVL.

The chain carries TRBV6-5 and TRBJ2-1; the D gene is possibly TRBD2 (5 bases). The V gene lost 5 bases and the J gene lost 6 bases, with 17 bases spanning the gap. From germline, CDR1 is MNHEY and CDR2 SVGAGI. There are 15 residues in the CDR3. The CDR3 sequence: CASSGGWVRRNEQFF. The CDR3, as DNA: TGTGCCAGCAGTGGAGGCTGGGTCCGGCGCAATGAGCAGTTCTTC.

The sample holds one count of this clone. For the CDR3, the DNA is TGTGCCAGCAGCTTGGGGGGGCGGGGGGACTCTGGGGCCAACGTCCTGACTTTC. This translates into CASSLGGRGDSGANVLTF. The gene calls are TRBV5-4 and TRBJ2-6; 8 bases fit TRBD2. Germline V gives CDR1 SGHNT, CDR2 YYREEE (reference sequence). The length of the CDR3 is 18 residues. V shed 0 bases and J 0 bases; nucleotides not matched to a gene: 5.

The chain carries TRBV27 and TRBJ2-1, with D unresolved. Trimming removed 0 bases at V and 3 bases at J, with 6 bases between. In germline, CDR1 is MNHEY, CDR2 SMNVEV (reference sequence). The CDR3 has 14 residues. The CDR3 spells CASSLSNGYNEQFF. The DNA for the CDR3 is TGTGCCAGCAGTTTATCGAACGGCTACAATGAGCAGTTCTTC.

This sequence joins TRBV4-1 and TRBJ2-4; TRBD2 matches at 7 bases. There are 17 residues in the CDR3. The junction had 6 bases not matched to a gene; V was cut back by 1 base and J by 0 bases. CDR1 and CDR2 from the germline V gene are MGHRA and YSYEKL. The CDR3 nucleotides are TGCGCCAGCAGCCAAGGGGGAGGGGATCTAGCCAAAAACATTCAGTACTTC. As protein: CASSQGGGDLAKNIQYF.

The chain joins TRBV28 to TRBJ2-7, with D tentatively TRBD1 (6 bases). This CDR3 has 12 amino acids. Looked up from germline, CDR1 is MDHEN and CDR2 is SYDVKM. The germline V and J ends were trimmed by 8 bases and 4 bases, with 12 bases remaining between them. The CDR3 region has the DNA TGTGCCAGCTCCCAGGGGCAATACGAGCAGTACTTC. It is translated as CASSQGQYEQYF.

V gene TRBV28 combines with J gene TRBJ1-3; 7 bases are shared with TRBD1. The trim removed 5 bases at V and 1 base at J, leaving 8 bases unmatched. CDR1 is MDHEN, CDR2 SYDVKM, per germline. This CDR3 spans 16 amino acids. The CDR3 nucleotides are TGTGCCAGCAGTACTAGTACAGGGGAATCTGGAAACACCATATATTTT. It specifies CASSTSTGESGNTIYF.

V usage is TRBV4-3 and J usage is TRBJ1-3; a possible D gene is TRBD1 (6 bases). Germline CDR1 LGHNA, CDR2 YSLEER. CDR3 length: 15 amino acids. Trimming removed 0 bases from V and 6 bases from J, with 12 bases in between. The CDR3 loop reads CASSQDRAGANTIYF. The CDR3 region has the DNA TGCGCCAGCAGCCAAGATAGGGCAGGGGCAAACACCATATATTTT.

The CDR3 region has the DNA TGCACCAGCAGCCAAGAGGGGAGCGGGAGTGCAGATACGCAGTATTTT. This encodes CTSSQEGSGSADTQYF. The chain links TRBV1 to TRBJ2-3; the D call TRBD2 from the table was never checked on the DNA. TRBV1 has pseudogene status. CDR3 length equals 16 residues.

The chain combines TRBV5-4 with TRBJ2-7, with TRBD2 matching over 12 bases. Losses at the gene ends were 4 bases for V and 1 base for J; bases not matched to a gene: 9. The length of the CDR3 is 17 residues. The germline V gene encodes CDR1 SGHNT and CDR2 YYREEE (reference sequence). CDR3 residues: CASSTTPTSGGSYEQYF. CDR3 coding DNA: TGTGCCAGCAGCACAACTCCAACTAGCGGGGGGTCCTACGAGCAGTACTTC.

The CDR3, as DNA: TGTGCCAGCAGCCTGGTTACACTAGCGGGATACTACGAGCAGTACTTC. Translated, it gives CASSLVTLAGYYEQYF. The chain combines TRBV4-2 with TRBJ2-7; TRBD2 aligns across 10 bases. The CDR3 totals 16 residues. V trimming: 4 bases; J trimming: 3 bases; junction bases outside the gene matches: 9. Germline CDR1 LGHNA, CDR2 YNFKEQ.

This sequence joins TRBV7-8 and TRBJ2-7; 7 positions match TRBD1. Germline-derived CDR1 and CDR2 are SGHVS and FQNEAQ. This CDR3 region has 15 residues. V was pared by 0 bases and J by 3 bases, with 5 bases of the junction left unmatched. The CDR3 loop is CASSLAGTENYEQYF. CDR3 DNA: TGTGCCAGCAGCTTAGCCGGGACAGAGAACTACGAGCAGTACTTC.

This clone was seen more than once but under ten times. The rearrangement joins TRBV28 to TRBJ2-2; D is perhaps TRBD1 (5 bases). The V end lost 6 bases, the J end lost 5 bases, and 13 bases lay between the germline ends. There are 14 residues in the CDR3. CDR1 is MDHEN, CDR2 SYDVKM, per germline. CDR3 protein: CASSPIGHTGELFF. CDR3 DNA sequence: TGTGCCAGCAGCCCTATAGGACATACCGGGGAGCTGTTTTTT.

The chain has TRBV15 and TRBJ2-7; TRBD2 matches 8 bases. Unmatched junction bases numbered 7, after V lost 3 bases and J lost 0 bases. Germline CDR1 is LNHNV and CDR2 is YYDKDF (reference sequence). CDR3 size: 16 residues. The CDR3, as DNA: TGTGCCACCAGCAGTCCAGCTAGCGGGCCCTCCTACGAGCAGTACTTC. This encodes CATSSPASGPSYEQYF.

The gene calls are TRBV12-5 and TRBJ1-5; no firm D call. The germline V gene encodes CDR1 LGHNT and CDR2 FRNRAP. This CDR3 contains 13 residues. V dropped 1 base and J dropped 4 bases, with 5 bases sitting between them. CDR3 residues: CASGLGRNQPQHF. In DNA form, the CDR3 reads TGTGCTAGTGGTTTGGGGAGAAATCAGCCCCAGCATTTT.

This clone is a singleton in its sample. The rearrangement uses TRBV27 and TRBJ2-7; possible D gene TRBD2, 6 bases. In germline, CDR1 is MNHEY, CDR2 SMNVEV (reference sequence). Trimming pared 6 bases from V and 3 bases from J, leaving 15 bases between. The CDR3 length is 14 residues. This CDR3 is CASRRDWGFYEQYF. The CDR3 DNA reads TGTGCCAGCAGGAGGGACTGGGGATTCTACGAGCAGTACTTC.

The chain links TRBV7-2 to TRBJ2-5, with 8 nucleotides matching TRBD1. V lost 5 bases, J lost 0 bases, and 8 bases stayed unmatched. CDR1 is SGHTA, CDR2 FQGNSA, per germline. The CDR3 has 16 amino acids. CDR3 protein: CASSETRQGYQETQYF. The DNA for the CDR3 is TGTGCCAGCAGCGAGACGCGACAGGGGTACCAAGAGACCCAGTACTTC.

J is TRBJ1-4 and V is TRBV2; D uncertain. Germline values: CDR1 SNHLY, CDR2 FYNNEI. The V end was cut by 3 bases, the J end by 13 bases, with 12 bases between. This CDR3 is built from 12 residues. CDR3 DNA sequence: TGTGCCAGCAGTGACGGCGGCGCAAGACTGTTTTTT. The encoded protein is CASSDGGARLFF.